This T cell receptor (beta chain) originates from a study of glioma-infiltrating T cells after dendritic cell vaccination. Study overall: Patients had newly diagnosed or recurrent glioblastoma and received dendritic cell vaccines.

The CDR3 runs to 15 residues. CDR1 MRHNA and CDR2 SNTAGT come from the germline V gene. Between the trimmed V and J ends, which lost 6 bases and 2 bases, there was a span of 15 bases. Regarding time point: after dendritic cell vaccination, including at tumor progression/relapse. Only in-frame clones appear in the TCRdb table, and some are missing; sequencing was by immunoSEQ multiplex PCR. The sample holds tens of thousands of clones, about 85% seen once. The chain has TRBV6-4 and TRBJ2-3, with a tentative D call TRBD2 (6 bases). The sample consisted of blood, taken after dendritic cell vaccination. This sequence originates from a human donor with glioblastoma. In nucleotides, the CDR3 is TGTGCCAGCAGCTCCCGGGACTCCCCCACAGATACGCAGTATTTT. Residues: CASSSRDSPTDTQYF.